The clone carrying this T cell receptor beta chain occurred many times. Combining a sample-barcoded 5' primer with a J-beta primer mix, a second PCR ran for roughly 7 to 11 cycles. TCRdb re-analysed the 5' RACE reads in MiXCR, keeping a single row per CDR3 protein. This sample yields about 670,000 distinct CDR3 sequences, of which about 43% are seen a single time; about 32% belongs to the top ten. This record comes from a study of blood T cells in healthy people across ages. The V gene's germline CDR1 is MGHRA and CDR2 YSYEKL. The CDR3 consists of 15 residues. Trimming cost V 5 bases and J 0 bases, with 13 bases left between them.

This TCR derives from a man aged 80 or over in good health. The specimen sequenced was blood. V usage is TRBV4-1 and J usage is TRBJ1-2; a weak D match, TRBD1 (6 bases). This CDR3 is CASSSWTEANYGYTF. CDR3 bases: TGCGCCAGCAGCAGCTGGACAGAGGCTAACTATGGCTACACCTTC.